This T cell receptor (beta chain) was observed in a study of blood T cell repertoires in COVID-19. In the study overall: COVID-19 samples, acute and convalescent, were from the United States, Italy and Spain.

There are 14 residues in the CDR3. CDR1 MNHEY and CDR2 SVGEGT come from the germline V gene. V lost 6 bases to trimming and J lost 4 bases, with 15 bases between them. Profiled with immunoSEQ multiplex PCR; TCRdb holds only in-frame clones, not every one. Of 300,000 to 350,000 clones in the sample, around 88% are singletons; the top ten hold 3%. This clone was seen once. This same CDR3 is encoded by further DNA sequences in the sample. The chain links TRBV6-2 or TRBV6-3 to TRBJ1-2, with a possible D match to TRBD1 (5 bases). Sequenced input: peripheral blood. The source is a man in his thirties or forties with active or convalescent COVID-19. CDR3 DNA: TGTGCCAGCAGCCCCCCCGACAGAACCTATGGCTACACCTTC. It yields the protein CASSPPDRTYGYTF.